The rows below give T cell receptor beta chains drawn from one sample of a study of tumor and adjacent non-tumor tissue in lung cancer. From the multiplex PCR reads, TCRdb called clonotypes with MiXCR, one entry per CDR3 protein. The table lists about 110,000 distinct CDR3 sequences, nearly 85% of them singletons. Sequenced: lung tumor tissue. Receptor source: a man aged 70 or older with non-small cell lung cancer. The CDR3 runs from the conserved cysteine through the conserved F or W. D genes are given only for firm matches. A clone size is listed for some rows: how often the clone was seen (once, few, many), or a class if it is expanded.

j_call clone_size d_call v_call cdr3_nt cdr3_aa
TRBJ2-4 few TRBD2 TRBV12-3/TRBV12-4 TGTGCCAGCAGAGTGGGAGGGAAAAACATTCAATACTTC CASRVGGKNIQYF
TRBJ1-1 - - TRBV6-5 TGTGCTAGCAGCCAGACAGTGGGCCGTCGTGAAGCTTTCTTT CASSQTVGRREAFF
TRBJ2-3 - TRBD2 TRBV29-1 TGCAGCGCCGCCGGGACTATCGCCACAGATACGCAGTATTTT CSAAGTIATDTQYF
TRBJ2-5 - - TRBV28 TGTGTCAGCAGTTTTAATGTCTACCGTGCCGCAGAGAACCAGTACTTC CVSSFNVYRAAENQYF
TRBJ1-1 - - TRBV4-1 TGCGCCAGCAGTCAAGTGGGGTTTCGGACTGAAGCTTTCTTT CASSQVGFRTEAFF
TRBJ2-3 - - TRBV4-3 TGCGCCAGCAGCCAGAACACCTATAGCACAGATACGCAGTATTTT CASSQNTYSTDTQYF
TRBJ2-2 many - TRBV10-3 TGTGCCATCGGGACTCCAACGAACACCGGGGAGCTGTTTTTT CAIGTPTNTGELFF
TRBJ2-4 - - TRBV28 TGTGCCAGTATTCCCAGGACGATCAACGAAAACATTCAGTACTTC CASIPRTINENIQYF
TRBJ2-7 - TRBD2 TRBV28 TGTACCAGCAGTACAGAATCCCCGGGACTAGCGATAGACGAGCAGTACTTC CTSSTESPGLAIDEQYF
TRBJ2-5 - - TRBV10-2 TGCGCCACCCAGGGAGTTGTTACGAGGGGTGGGGAGACCCAGTACTTC CATQGVVTRGGETQYF
TRBJ1-2 - - TRBV29-1 TGCAGCGTGATGGCCGTAATTTCGGATAGCCATGGCTACACCTTC CSVMAVISDSHGYTF